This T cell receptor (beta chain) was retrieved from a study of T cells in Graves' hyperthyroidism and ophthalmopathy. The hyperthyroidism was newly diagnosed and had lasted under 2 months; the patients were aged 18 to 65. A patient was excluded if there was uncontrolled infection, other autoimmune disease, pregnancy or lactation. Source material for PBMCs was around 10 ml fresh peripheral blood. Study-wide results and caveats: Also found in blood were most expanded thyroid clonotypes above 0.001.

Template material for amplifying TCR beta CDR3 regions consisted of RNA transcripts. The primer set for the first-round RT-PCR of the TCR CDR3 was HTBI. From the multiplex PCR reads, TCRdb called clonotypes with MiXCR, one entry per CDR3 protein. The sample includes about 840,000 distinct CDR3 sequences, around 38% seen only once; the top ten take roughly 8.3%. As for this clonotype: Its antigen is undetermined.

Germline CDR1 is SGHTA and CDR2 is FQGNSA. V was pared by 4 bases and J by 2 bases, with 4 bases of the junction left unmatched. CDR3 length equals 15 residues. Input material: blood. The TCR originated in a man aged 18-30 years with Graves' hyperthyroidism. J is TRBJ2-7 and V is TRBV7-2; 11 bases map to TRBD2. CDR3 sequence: CASSWGGLAAYEQYF. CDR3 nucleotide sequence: TGTGCCAGCAGCTGGGGGGGACTAGCGGCCTACGAGCAGTACTTC.